This passage covers 22 T cell receptor beta chains from one sample sequenced in a study of shared clonotypes between healthy human individuals. Here immunoSEQ multiplex PCR was the method, and the copy in TCRdb shows in-frame clones only, minus some. Altogether 600,000 to 700,000 clones are present, around 78% being singletons, with the ten largest covering 1.5% to 2%. Input material: memory CD4+ T cells sorted from blood. Documented subset: CD45RA-negative fraction. The origin of the receptors is a woman in her 30s in good health.

The rearrangement links TRBV7-2 to TRBJ2-2; D tentatively fits TRBD1 or TRBD2 (5 bases each). Trimming stripped 4 bases from V and 3 bases from J, with 12 bases between. The CDR3 runs to 15 residues. The germline CDR1 and CDR2 sequences are SGHTA and FQGNSA. The DNA of the CDR3 is TGTGCCAGCAGCTCGACCGGGACCCACACCGGGGAGCTGTTTTTT. This gives the protein CASSSTGTHTGELFF.

This clone has just one count. The V call is TRBV6-1, the J call TRBJ2-5; no reliable D call. This CDR3 has 13 residues. V lost 10 bases and J 1 base, leaving 13 bases between the germline ends. The germline V gene has CDR1 MNHNS and CDR2 SASEGT. The CDR3 DNA reads TGTGCCATCCTCTCTGGCCTCCAAGAGACCCAGTACTTC. Translated: CAILSGLQETQYF.

The chain couples TRBV4-1 to TRBJ2-7; the D gene is possibly TRBD1 (5 bases). V was cut by 0 bases and J by 6 bases, with 12 bases left in between. This CDR3 region has 14 residues. Germline CDR1 reads MGHRA; CDR2 reads YSYEKL. This chain's CDR3 is CASSQESAGREQYF. CDR3 bases: TGCGCCAGCAGCCAAGAGTCGGCAGGGCGCGAGCAGTACTTC.

This clone appeared a few times. This chain connects TRBV4-1 to TRBJ1-4; D may be TRBD1 (5 bases). Germline CDR1 and CDR2: MGHRA and YSYEKL. This CDR3 region has 17 residues. V was pared by 0 bases and J by 2 bases, with 13 bases between. The CDR3, as DNA: TGCGCCAGCAGCCAAGATCCGTGGAGGGACACTAATGAAAAACTGTTTTTT. Encoded protein: CASSQDPWRDTNEKLFF.

The chain couples TRBV7-6 to TRBJ2-2; possible D gene TRBD2, 6 bases. The length of the CDR3 is 16 residues. Trimming removed 2 bases from V and 5 bases from J, with 15 bases in between. Germline loops: CDR1 SGHVS, CDR2 FNYEAQ. This chain's CDR3 is CASSLRTAGRTGELFF. Written as DNA, the CDR3 is TGTGCCAGCAGCTTACGAACGGCAGGGAGGACCGGGGAGCTGTTTTTT. The whole variable domain, filled in from reference TRBV7-6 and TRBJ2-2, reads GAGVSQSPRYKVTKRGQDVALRCDPISGHVSLYWYRQALGQGPEFLTYFNYEAQQDKSGLPNDRFSAERPEGSISTLTIQRTEQRDSAMYRCASSLRTAGRTGELFFGEGSRLTVL.

V gene TRBV7-9 combines with J gene TRBJ1-1; 8 bases fit TRBD1. In germline, CDR1 is SEHNR, CDR2 FQNEAQ (reference sequence). The length of the CDR3 is 15 residues. V trimming: 5 bases; J trimming: 4 bases; junction bases outside the gene matches: 9. CDR3 loop: CASSPWTGQGTEAFF. In DNA, the CDR3 is TGTGCCAGCAGCCCATGGACAGGGCAGGGCACTGAAGCTTTCTTT.

The J gene is TRBJ1-1, the V gene TRBV29-1; TRBD1 is a possible D gene (5 bases). The CDR3 has 11 amino acids. Germline loops: CDR1 SQVTM, CDR2 ANQGSEA. Trimming removed 7 bases from V and 0 bases from J, with 6 bases in between. The CDR3 is CSGQLNTEAFF. The CDR3 nucleotides read TGCAGCGGACAGCTGAACACTGAAGCTTTCTTT.

The chain is built from TRBV27 and TRBJ1-3; D gene unclear. The CDR3 is 16 residues long. V lost 4 bases and J lost 3, with 16 bases in between. Germline V CDR1 and CDR2: MNHEY, SMNVEV (reference sequence). The CDR3 DNA follows: TGTGCCAGCAGTTCCAGGCACCCGGGAGGTGGAAACACCATATATTTT. Translated, it gives CASSSRHPGGGNTIYF.

The chain couples TRBV7-3 to TRBJ2-5; 8 bases line up with TRBD2. CDR1 and CDR2 (germline): SGHTA, FQGTGA. After removal of 5 bases from V and 6 bases from J, the junction contained 14 bases not matched to a gene. The CDR3 is made up of 16 amino acids. CDR3 region: CASSQELAGGPKTQYF. CDR3 in DNA: TGTGCCAGCAGCCAAGAGCTGGCGGGAGGCCCTAAGACCCAGTACTTC.

This clone occurred once. V is TRBV28 and J is TRBJ2-1; TRBD2 matches 7 bases. Per the germline V gene, CDR1 is MDHEN and CDR2 is SYDVKM. V shed 6 bases, J shed 8 bases, and the junction held 10 bases outside the gene matches. The CDR3 covers 14 residues. The CDR3 DNA follows: TGTGCCAGCAGGGAGGGACTACGGGTCCATGAGCAGTTCTTC. It encodes CASREGLRVHEQFF.

This clone turned up a few times. J is TRBJ2-5 and V is TRBV4-2; D not resolved. There are 15 residues in the CDR3. The V gene lost 0 bases and the J gene lost 5 bases, with 13 bases spanning the gap. Germline lookup yields CDR1 LGHNA and CDR2 YNFKEQ. CDR3 loop: CASSQESYPVETQYF. The CDR3 coding sequence is TGTGCCAGCAGCCAAGAATCTTATCCTGTGGAGACCCAGTACTTC.

The V and J genes are TRBV28 and TRBJ2-2; a possible D gene is TRBD1 (5 bases). Germline V gene lookup returns CDR1 MDHEN and CDR2 SYDVKM. The CDR3 is made up of 14 amino acids. V was trimmed by 6 bases and J by 1 base, leaving 9 bases between them. The CDR3 loop is CASRIGQNTGELFF. In nucleotides, the CDR3 is TGTGCCAGCAGGATCGGACAGAACACCGGGGAGCTGTTTTTT.

The J gene is TRBJ2-1, the V gene TRBV5-5, with 9 positions matching TRBD1. The V gene end was trimmed by 4 bases and the J gene end by 9 bases; junction bases not matched to a gene: 14. Germline V gene data show CDR1 as SGHKS and CDR2 as YYEKEE (reference sequence). There are 16 residues in the CDR3. The CDR3 sequence: CASSLGMPGQGSEQFF. CDR3 in DNA: TGTGCCAGCAGCCTGGGGATGCCGGGACAGGGAAGTGAGCAGTTCTTC.

The J gene is TRBJ2-2, the V gene TRBV5-1; D call uncertain. The CDR3 has 15 residues. CDR1 is SGHRS, CDR2 YFSETQ, per germline. V lost 2 bases to trimming and J lost 0 bases, with 8 bases between them. The CDR3 here is CASSLTDPNTGELFF. CDR3 sequence (DNA): TGCGCCAGCAGCTTAACGGACCCGAACACCGGGGAGCTGTTTTTT.

This clone has just a few counts. V is TRBV7-9 and J is TRBJ1-1; D is ambiguous. V was shortened by 5 bases and J by 7 bases, with 17 bases between the two germline ends. Germline lookup yields CDR1 SEHNR and CDR2 FQNEAQ (reference sequence). The CDR3 is 14 amino acids. The CDR3 sequence is CASSPKADPDEAFF. DNA for the CDR3: TGTGCCAGCAGCCCGAAAGCCGACCCCGATGAAGCTTTCTTT.

This clone was counted a few times. The chain combines TRBV7-2 with TRBJ2-2; D is possibly TRBD1 (6 bases). The CDR3 runs to 15 residues. Germline assignment: CDR1 SGHTA and CDR2 FQGNSA. V was trimmed by 3 bases and J by 2 bases, leaving 10 bases between them. CDR3: CASSFRTANTGELFF. The CDR3 DNA sequence: TGTGCCAGCAGCTTCAGGACAGCAAACACCGGGGAGCTGTTTTTT.

This chain uses TRBV18 with TRBJ2-7, with D maybe TRBD1 (6 bases). CDR1 KGHSH and CDR2 LQKENI come from the germline V gene. V lost 3 bases, J lost 0 bases, and 21 bases lay in between. The CDR3 loop spans 18 amino acids. CDR3 in DNA: TGTGCCAGCTCACCGTTGGAACAGGGAAGGCATGGCTCCTACGAGCAGTACTTC. Protein: CASSPLEQGRHGSYEQYF.

The V and J genes are TRBV7-3 and TRBJ2-7; the D gene is possibly TRBD1 (5 bases). Germline lookup yields CDR1 SGHTA and CDR2 FQGTGA. V lost 5 bases and J 6 bases, leaving 11 bases between the germline ends. This CDR3 spans 12 amino acids. This chain's CDR3 is CASSLPRGEQYF. As DNA, the CDR3 is TGTGCCAGCAGCCTCCCTAGGGGCGAGCAGTACTTC. The variable domain in full, completed from reference TRBV7-3 and TRBJ2-7, reads GAGVSQTPSNKVTEKGKYVELRCDPISGHTALYWYRQSLGQGPEFLIYFQGTGAADDSGLPNDRFFAVRPEGSVSTLKIQRTERGDSAVYLCASSLPRGEQYFGPGTRLTVT.

This chain joins TRBV5-8 and TRBJ1-1; no clear D gene. Germline V gene lookup returns CDR1 SGHTS and CDR2 YDEGEE. The V and J ends lost 4 bases and 3 bases respectively, with 13 bases between them. CDR3 length equals 14 residues. CDR3 sequence: CASSPRTGYTEAFF. The CDR3 DNA reads as TGTGCCAGCAGCCCCCGGACGGGGTACACTGAAGCTTTCTTT.

The chain has TRBV9 and TRBJ2-2; D call uncertain. The ends were cut back, 5 bases at V and 4 bases at J, with 15 bases in the middle. The CDR3 is 15 amino acids. Germline V gene sequence: CDR1 SGDLS, CDR2 YYNGEE. The CDR3 reads CASSHRLSPTGELFF. Written as DNA, the CDR3 is TGTGCCAGCAGTCATAGACTGTCCCCCACCGGGGAGCTGTTTTTT. The variable domain in full, with the rest retrieved from reference TRBV9 and TRBJ2-2, is DSGVTQTPKHLITATGQRVTLRCSPRSGDLSVYWYQQSLDQGLQFLIQYYNGEERAKGNILERFSAQQFPDLHSELNLSSLELGDSALYFCASSHRLSPTGELFFGEGSRLTVL.

The chain employs TRBV18 and TRBJ2-2; no reliable D call. In germline, CDR1 is KGHSH, CDR2 LQKENI. Trimming removed 2 bases from V and 3 bases from J, with 13 bases in between. The CDR3 length is 16 residues. CDR3 amino acids: CASSPNLPGDTGELFF. DNA of the CDR3: TGTGCCAGCTCACCAAACCTCCCGGGCGACACCGGGGAGCTGTTTTTT.

As for this clone: At one of its ends the junction is not consistent with the germline gene, which may arise from a read error. This rearrangement joins TRBV15 to TRBJ1-4; perhaps TRBD1 as D (5 bases). The CDR3 contains 16 residues. CDR1 LNHNV and CDR2 YYDKDF come from the germline V gene (reference sequence). The CDR3 sequence is CATSIPRGGGDEKLFF. The CDR3 DNA is TGTGCCACCAGCATCCCTCGGGGAGGAGGGGATGAGAAACTGTTTTTT.